This record concerns one T cell receptor (beta chain) sequence. The target antigen is unknown. With 60 Vbeta and 13 Jbeta primers, the PCR was carried out. The repertoire was sequenced with immunoSEQ multiplex PCR; TCRdb's copy has only in-frame clones and lacks some. The table has more than 150,000 clones, 60% to 80% seen once; the top ten hold over 11%. The data derive from a study of cytomegalovirus exposure and HLA in healthy donors. The study, taken as a whole, reports: The authors assumed roughly uniform sequencing depth across donors for presence/absence analyses. Later analysis identified several of the most significant clusters that appeared linked to common viral pathogens. Cytomegalovirus association was assigned to approximately 180 TCR beta chains.

The CDR3 covers 13 residues. V lost 8 bases to trimming and J lost 0 bases, with 8 bases between them. The germline V gene encodes CDR1 MNHEY and CDR2 SVGAGI. Input material: PBMCs. The clonotype was recovered from a man aged 45-65 years in good health and CMV-seropositive. The V call is TRBV6-5, the J call TRBJ1-3; D call uncertain. CDR3 in amino acids: CASGQISGNTIYF. The DNA for the CDR3 is TGTGCCAGCGGTCAGATCTCTGGAAACACCATATATTTT.